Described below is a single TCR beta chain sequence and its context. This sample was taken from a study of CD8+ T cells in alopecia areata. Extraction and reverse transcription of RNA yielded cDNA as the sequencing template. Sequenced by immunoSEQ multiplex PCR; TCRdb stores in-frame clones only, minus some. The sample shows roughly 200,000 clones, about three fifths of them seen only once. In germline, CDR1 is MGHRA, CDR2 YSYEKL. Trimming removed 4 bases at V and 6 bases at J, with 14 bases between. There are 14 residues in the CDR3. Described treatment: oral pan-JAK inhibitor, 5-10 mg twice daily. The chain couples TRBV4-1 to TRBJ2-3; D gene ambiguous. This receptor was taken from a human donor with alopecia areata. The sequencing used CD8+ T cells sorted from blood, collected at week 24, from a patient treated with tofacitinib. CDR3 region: CASSLKPPVDTQYF. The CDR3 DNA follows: TGCGCCAGCAGCCTGAAACCCCCGGTGGATACGCAGTATTTT.